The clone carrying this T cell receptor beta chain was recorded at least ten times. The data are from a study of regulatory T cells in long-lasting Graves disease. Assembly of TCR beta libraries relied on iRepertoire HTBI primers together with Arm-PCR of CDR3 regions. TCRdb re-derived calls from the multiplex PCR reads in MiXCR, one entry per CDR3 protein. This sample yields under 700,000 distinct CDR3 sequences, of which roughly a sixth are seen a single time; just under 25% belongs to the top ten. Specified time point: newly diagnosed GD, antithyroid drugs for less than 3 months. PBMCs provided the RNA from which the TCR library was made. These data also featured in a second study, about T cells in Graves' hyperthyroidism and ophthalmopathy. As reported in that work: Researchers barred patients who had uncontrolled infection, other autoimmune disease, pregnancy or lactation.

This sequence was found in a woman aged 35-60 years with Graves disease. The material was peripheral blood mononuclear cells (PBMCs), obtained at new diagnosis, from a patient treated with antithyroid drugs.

The CDR3 protein is CAGAYGTGVGAEQYF. CDR3 nucleotide sequence: TGTGCCGGAGCTTACGGGACAGGGGTTGGAGCCGAGCAGTACTTC. The V gene is TRBV16, the J gene TRBJ2-7; the match to TRBD1 covers 10 bases. The CDR3 contains 15 residues. V shed 11 bases, J shed 6 bases, and the junction held 16 bases outside the gene matches. Germline CDR1 is KGHSY and CDR2 is FQNENV.